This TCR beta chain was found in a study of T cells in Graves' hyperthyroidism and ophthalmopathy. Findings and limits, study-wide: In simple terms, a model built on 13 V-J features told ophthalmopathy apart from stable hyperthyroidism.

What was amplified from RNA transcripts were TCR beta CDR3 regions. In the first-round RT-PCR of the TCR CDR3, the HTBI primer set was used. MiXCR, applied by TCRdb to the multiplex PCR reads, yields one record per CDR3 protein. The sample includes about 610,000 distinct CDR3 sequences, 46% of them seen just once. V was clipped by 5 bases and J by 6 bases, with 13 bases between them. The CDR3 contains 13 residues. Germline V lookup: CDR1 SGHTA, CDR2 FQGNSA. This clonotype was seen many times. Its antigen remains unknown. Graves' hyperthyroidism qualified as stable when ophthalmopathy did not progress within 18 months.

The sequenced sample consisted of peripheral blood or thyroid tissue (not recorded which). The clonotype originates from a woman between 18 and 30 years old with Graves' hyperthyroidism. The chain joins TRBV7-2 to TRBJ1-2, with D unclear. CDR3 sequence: CASSPRSRNGYTF. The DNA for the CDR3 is TGTGCCAGCAGCCCTCGGAGTCGGAATGGCTACACCTTC.